The T cell receptor beta chain under discussion was sequenced for a study of shared clonotypes between healthy human individuals. Overall study findings and caveats: A handful of donors held about 4.6% of naive CD4 clonotypes in common. Read depth was anticipated to influence clonotype sharing among donors.

To note about this clone: Its antigen remains unidentified.

Memory CD4+ cells were the fraction left after CD45RA+ naive selection. Looked up from germline, CDR1 is SGHTA and CDR2 is FQGTGA. The length of the CDR3 is 15 residues. Trimming stripped 2 bases from V and 6 bases from J, with 17 bases between. Authors' data handling: ImmunoSEQ sequences covered only the junction and lacked quality scores; filtering therefore differed. The table came from immunoSEQ multiplex PCR; TCRdb's copy has only in-frame clones and leaves some out. D and trimming were read from the DNA, whereas the V and J calls and clone size are those reported in that table. The repertoire consists of roughly 1,500,000 clones, with 95% to 99% occurring once and the leading ten covering about 0.42%.

The source is a young man in good health. The chain links TRBV7-3 to TRBJ2-7; possible D gene TRBD1, 8 bases. Sequenced sample: naive CD4+ T cells sorted from blood. The subset: CD45RA+ positively selected. In DNA, the CDR3 is TGTGCCAGCAGCTTAGTAGGACAGGGACTAAGCGAGCAGTACTTC. Protein sequence: CASSLVGQGLSEQYF. The full variable domain, rest sourced from reference TRBV7-3 and TRBJ2-7, is GAGVSQTPSNKVTEKGKYVELRCDPISGHTALYWYRQSLGQGPEFLIYFQGTGAADDSGLPNDRFFAVRPEGSVSTLKIQRTERGDSAVYLCASSLVGQGLSEQYFGPGTRLTVT.